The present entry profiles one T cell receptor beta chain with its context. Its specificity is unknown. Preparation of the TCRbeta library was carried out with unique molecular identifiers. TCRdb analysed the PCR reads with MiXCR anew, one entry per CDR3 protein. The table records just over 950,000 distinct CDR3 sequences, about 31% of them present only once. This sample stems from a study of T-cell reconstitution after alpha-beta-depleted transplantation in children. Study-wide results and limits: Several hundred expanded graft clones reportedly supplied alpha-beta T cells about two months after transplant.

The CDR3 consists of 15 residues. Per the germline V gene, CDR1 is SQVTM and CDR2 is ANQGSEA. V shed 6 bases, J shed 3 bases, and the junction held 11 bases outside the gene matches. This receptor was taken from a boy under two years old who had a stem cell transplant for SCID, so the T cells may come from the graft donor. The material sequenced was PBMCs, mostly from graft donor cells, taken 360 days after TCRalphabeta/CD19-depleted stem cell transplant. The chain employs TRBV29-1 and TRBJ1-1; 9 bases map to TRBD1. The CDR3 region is CSVSRPRTGDTEAFF. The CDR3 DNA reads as TGCAGCGTATCACGACCTCGGACAGGGGACACTGAAGCTTTCTTT.